The clone carrying this TCR beta chain was detected only a few times. Antigen: not known. A CD45RO/CCR7/CD25/CD127/CD95/CD27 panel sorted naive, central memory, regulatory and stem cell-like memory CD4+ cells. As every portion of the isolated RNA was reverse transcribed, the sequencing read expressed TCRB transcripts. TCRdb's copy holds only in-frame clones and misses some; the assay was immunoSEQ multiplex PCR. The sample lists hundreds of thousands of clones; around 15% were seen once. The sample originates from a study of beta chain features in type 1 diabetes. Study-wide context: In all, some 110 million sorted cells from all samples were analyzed. Study findings and constraints: The naive, central memory and Treg TCRB repertoires looked more alike in patients than they did in healthy donors. Type 1 diabetes patients had TCRB CDR3s that were shorter (moderately but significantly so) in all four CD4+ subsets.

The sequenced sample was naive CD4+ T cells from blood. The sequence came from a man between 18 and 35 years old with type 1 diabetes.

The CDR3 DNA sequence: TGTGCCAGCAGCTCCCCCCCGCACGAGACCCAGTACTTC. It is translated as CASSSPPHETQYF. This sequence joins TRBV7-2 and TRBJ2-5; D is undetermined. Germline assignment: CDR1 SGHTA and CDR2 FQGNSA. The CDR3 consists of 13 residues. Trimming shortened V by 4 bases and J by 5 bases, and 11 bases separated the two germline ends.